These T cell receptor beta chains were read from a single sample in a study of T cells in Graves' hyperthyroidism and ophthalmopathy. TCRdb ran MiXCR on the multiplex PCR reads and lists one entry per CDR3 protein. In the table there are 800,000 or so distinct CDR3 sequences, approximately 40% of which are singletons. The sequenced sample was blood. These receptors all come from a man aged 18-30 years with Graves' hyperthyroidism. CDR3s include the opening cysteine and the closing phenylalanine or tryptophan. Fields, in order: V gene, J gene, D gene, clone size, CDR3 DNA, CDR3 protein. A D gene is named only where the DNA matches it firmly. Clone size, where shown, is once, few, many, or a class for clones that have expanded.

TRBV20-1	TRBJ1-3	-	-	TGCAGTGCTAGTTCCGGACGAGGAAACACCATATATTTT	CSASSGRGNTIYF
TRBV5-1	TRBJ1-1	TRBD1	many	TGCGCCAGCAGCTTACAGGGGGCGAACACTGAAGCTTTCTTT	CASSLQGANTEAFF
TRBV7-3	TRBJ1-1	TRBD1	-	TGTGCCAGCAGCTCTAGACAGGGGGCGTTGACTGAAGCTTTCTTT	CASSSRQGALTEAFF
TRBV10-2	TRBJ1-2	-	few	TGCGCCACCTATGGCTACACCTTC	CATYGYTF
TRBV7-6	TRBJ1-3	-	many	TGTGCCAGCAGCTTAGCGCTCAGCTCTGGAAACACCATATATTTT	CASSLALSSGNTIYF
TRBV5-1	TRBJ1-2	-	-	TGCGCCAGCAGCTCAGGCGGGGGCGACTATGGCTACACCTTC	CASSSGGGDYGYTF
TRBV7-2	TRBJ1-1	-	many	TGTGCCAGCAGCTTTCGACTCAGTGAAGCTTTCTTT	CASSFRLSEAFF
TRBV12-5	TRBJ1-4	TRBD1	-	TGTGCTAGTGGTTCTAGGGGACAGGGGTTAACTAATGAAAAACTGTTTTTT	CASGSRGQGLTNEKLFF
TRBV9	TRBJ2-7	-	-	TGTGCCAACAGCGTAGAAACTGGGGTTACCTACGAGCAGTACTTC	CANSVETGVTYEQYF
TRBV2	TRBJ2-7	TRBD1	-	TGTGCCAGCAGTTTTTCTGGGACAGACTACGAGCAGTACTTC	CASSFSGTDYEQYF
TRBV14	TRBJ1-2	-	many	TGTGCCAGCAGCCAAGGTTACGTCGTCTATGGCTACACCTTC	CASSQGYVVYGYTF
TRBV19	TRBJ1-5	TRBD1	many	TGTGCCAGTAGTGTCTCGGACAGGAATCAGCCCCAGCATTTT	CASSVSDRNQPQHF
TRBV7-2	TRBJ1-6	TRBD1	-	TGTGCCAGCAGTACCACGGGGGACAGCGGCGTCCACTTT	CASSTTGDSGVHF
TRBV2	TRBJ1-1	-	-	TGTGCCAGCATTGAGTGGGGCATCCCTGCTTTCTTT	CASIEWGIPAFF
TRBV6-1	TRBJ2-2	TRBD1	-	TGTGCCAGCAGTGTGGAGGGACAGGGACCAACCGGGGAGCTGTTTTTT	CASSVEGQGPTGELFF
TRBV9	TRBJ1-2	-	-	TGTGCCAGCAGCCCCGAGGGCCATCAGGGCTACACCTTC	CASSPEGHQGYTF
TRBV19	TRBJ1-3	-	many	TGTGCCAGTAGTACGACAGGCCTCTCTGGAAACACCATATATTTT	CASSTTGLSGNTIYF
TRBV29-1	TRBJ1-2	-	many	TGCAGCGTTGAACGGCAGGGGTCCGATGGCTACACCTTC	CSVERQGSDGYTF
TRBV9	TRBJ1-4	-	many	TGTGCCAGCAGCGGCCGGGACGGAAATGAAAAACTGTTTTTT	CASSGRDGNEKLFF
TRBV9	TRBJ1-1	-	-	TGTGCCAGCAGCGTAGGGGGCAGTGGAGCTTTCTTT	CASSVGGSGAFF
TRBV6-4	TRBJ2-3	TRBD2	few	TGTGCCAGCAGTGACGGGACTAGCGGGACAGATACGCAGTATTTT	CASSDGTSGTDTQYF
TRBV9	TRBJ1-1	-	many	TGTGCCAGCAGCGTAGACGGCACCGGGGACACTGAAGCTTTCTTT	CASSVDGTGDTEAFF
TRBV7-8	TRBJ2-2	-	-	TGTGCCAGCAGCTCCCAGGGGCAGGGGAGCTCCGACGGGGAGCTGTTTTTT	CASSSQGQGSSDGELFF
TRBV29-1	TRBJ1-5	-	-	TGCAGCGTTGAAGCATTGGAGACCCAGCATTTT	CSVEALETQHF
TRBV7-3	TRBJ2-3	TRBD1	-	TGTGCCAGCAGCCCACAGGGGACAGGCACAGATACGCAGTATTTT	CASSPQGTGTDTQYF
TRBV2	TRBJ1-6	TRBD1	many	TGTGCCAGCAGCCAGGGGGAAGGTTCACCCCTCCACTTT	CASSQGEGSPLHF
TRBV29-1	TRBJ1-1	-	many	TGCAGCGTTGGGACGGGGGGCTGGAACACTGAAGCTTTCTTT	CSVGTGGWNTEAFF
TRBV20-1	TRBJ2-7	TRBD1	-	TGCAGTGCTAGATCAACTGAAGGACAGGGAATATACGAGCAGTACTTC	CSARSTEGQGIYEQYF
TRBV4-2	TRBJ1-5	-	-	TGTGCCAGCAGCCAAGAAGAGGGGCGGCCCCAGCATTTT	CASSQEEGRPQHF
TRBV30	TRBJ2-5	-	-	TGTGCGTGGGGGCGCGAGGAGACCCAGTACTTC	CAWGREETQYF
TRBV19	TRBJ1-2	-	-	TGTGCCAGTAGTATAGCTCCGGCTAACTATGGCTACACCTTC	CASSIAPANYGYTF
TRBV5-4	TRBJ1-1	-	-	TGTGCCAGCAGCTCCAGACGAGGGAACACTGAAGCTTTCTTT	CASSSRRGNTEAFF
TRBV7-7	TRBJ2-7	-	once	TGTGCTGGCAGCTCCTACGGGCAGTACTTC	CAGSSYGQYF
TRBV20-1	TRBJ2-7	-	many	TGCAGTGCTAGTGGGGTGGGGTACGAGCAGTACTTC	CSASGVGYEQYF
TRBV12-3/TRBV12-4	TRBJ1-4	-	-	TGTGCCAGCAGTTTAGGGGCAGGGCGACAGGAAAAACTGTTTTTT	CASSLGAGRQEKLFF
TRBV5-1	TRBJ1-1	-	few	TGCGCCAGCAGCTCCCGGACAGCCGGGAACACTGAAGCTTTCTTT	CASSSRTAGNTEAFF
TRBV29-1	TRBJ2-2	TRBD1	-	TGCAGCGTCGCTACCGGGACAGGGGGCACCACCGGGGAGCTGTTTTTT	CSVATGTGGTTGELFF
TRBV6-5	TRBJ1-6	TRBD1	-	TGTGCCAGCAGTTACTCCGACAGGGTCCTTTCACCCCTCCACTTT	CASSYSDRVLSPLHF
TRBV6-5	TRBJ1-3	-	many	TGTGCCAGCAGTCCGGGGACAGGAAACACCATATATTTT	CASSPGTGNTIYF
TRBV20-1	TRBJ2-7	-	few	TGCAGTGCTAGCCGGGAAACGGGCGAGCAGTACTTC	CSASRETGEQYF
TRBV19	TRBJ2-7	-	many	TGTGCCAGTAGTGACGGGGGGCTCTCCTACGAGCAGTACTTC	CASSDGGLSYEQYF
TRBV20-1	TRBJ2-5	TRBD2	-	TGCAGTGCTAGACCTGGGACTATTAAAGAGACCCAGTACTTC	CSARPGTIKETQYF
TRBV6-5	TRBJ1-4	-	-	TGTGCCAGCAGCGAGTTCAGGACGGTGGATGAAAAACTGTTTTTT	CASSEFRTVDEKLFF
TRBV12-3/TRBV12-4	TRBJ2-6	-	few	TGTGCCAGCAGCCCGGGCCGCTCTGGGGCCAACGTCCTGACTTTC	CASSPGRSGANVLTF
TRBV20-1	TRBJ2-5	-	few	TGCAGTGCTAGAGATCCCCGGGGGGCGTACCAAGAGACCCAGTACTTC	CSARDPRGAYQETQYF
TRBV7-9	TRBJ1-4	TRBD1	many	TGTGCCAGCAGCGGACCCGGGACAGCTGGTGAACTGTTTTTT	CASSGPGTAGELFF
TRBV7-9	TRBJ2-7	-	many	TGTGCCAGCAGCTTAATGCAGGGCCACGAGCAGTACTTC	CASSLMQGHEQYF
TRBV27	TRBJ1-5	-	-	TGTGCCAGCAGTTCAACAGGGTACGGGCCCCAGCATTTT	CASSSTGYGPQHF
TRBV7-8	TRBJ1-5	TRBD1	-	TGTGCCAGCAGAAGGACAGGTAATCAGCCCCAGCATTTT	CASRRTGNQPQHF
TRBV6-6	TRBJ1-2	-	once	TGTGCCAGCAGTTACTCTCCGGTGTCTGGCTACACCTTC	CASSYSPVSGYTF
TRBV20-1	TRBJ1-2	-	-	TGCAGTGCAGTCCGGGACACCTTC	CSAVRDTF
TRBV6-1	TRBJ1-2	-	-	TGTGCCAGCAGTACGGACAGAAATAACTATGGCTACACCTTC	CASSTDRNNYGYTF
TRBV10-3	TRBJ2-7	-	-	TGTGCCAGCAGATCCGAGAAGTGGACGACCTACGAGCAGTACTTC	CASRSEKWTTYEQYF
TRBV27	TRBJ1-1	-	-	TGTGCCAGCAGTTTATCGACAGGAGTTGAAGCTTTCTTT	CASSLSTGVEAFF
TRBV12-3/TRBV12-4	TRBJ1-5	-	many	TGTGCCAGCAGCTTAGCAGGCAATCAGCCCCAGCATTTT	CASSLAGNQPQHF